This TCR beta chain was sequenced for a study of cytotoxic CD8 clonotypes in ibrutinib-treated CLL. The intended depth for sequencing was 1 in 200,000 to 1 in 1 million T cells. Here immunoSEQ multiplex PCR was the method, and the copy in TCRdb shows in-frame clones only, minus some. The sample carries 15,000 to 20,000 clones, roughly 60% recorded once. Study outcomes and limitations: At ibrutinib response, clonality increased, and at progression it declined back toward baseline.

Concerning this clone: Its antigen is unidentified. The junction differs from germline at one of its ends, possibly a read error.

The sequence came from a human donor with chronic lymphocytic leukemia. The starting material was PBMCs, obtained after 12 months of ibrutinib treatment.

In nucleotides, the CDR3 is TGTGCTAGCAGCTCAAGGACAGATAACACCGGGGAGCTGTTTTTT. It yields the protein CASSSRTDNTGELFF. J is TRBJ2-2 and V is TRBV7-7, with a weak D call TRBD1 (6 bases). The CDR3 has 15 residues. The germline V gene has CDR1 SSHAT and CDR2 FNYEAQ (reference sequence).